The 25 T cell receptor beta chains in this list originate from one sample, sequenced in a study of cytomegalovirus exposure and HLA in healthy donors. TCRdb's copy holds only in-frame clones and misses some; the assay was immunoSEQ multiplex PCR. The top ten clones hold over 2.5% of a sample with 150,000 to 200,000 clones, under 95% of them seen once. The sequencing input was PBMCs. These receptors were collected from a woman between 18 and 30 years old in good health and CMV-seropositive.

The J gene is TRBJ2-7, the V gene TRBV18, with D possibly matching TRBD1 (6 bases). Looked up from germline, CDR1 is KGHSH and CDR2 is LQKENI. The CDR3 is 13 residues long. V lost 3 bases to trimming and J lost 5 bases, with 11 bases between them. The CDR3 loop is CASSPTGNHEQYF. CDR3 DNA sequence: TGTGCCAGCTCACCCACAGGGAACCACGAGCAGTACTTC.

The chain couples TRBV10-2 to TRBJ2-7, with 9 nucleotides matching TRBD2. The J segment lost 0 bases and the V segment lost 0 bases, leaving 3 bases of the junction unmatched. From germline, CDR1 is WSHSY and CDR2 SAAADI. There are 16 residues in the CDR3. For the CDR3, the DNA is TGCGCCAGCAGTGAGTCGGCGGGAGGGTTCTCCTACGAGCAGTACTTC. It codes for CASSESAGGFSYEQYF.

The chain employs TRBV27 and TRBJ2-7, with 8 bases fitting TRBD2. Germline-derived CDR1 and CDR2 are MNHEY and SMNVEV (reference sequence). CDR3 size: 14 residues. V gave up 0 bases and J gave up 2 bases; unmatched junction bases: 0. Written as DNA, the CDR3 is TGTGCCAGCAGTTTATCCGGGAGGGCCTACGAGCAGTACTTC. As protein: CASSLSGRAYEQYF.

CDR3 region: CASKIVSGRHSYEQYF. CDR3 coding DNA: TGTGCCAGCAAGATAGTAAGCGGGAGGCACTCCTACGAGCAGTACTTC. The chain joins TRBV11-2 to TRBJ2-7, with 9 bases fitting TRBD2. Germline CDR1 reads SGHAT; CDR2 reads FQNNGV. This CDR3 spans 16 amino acids. V shed 7 bases and J 0 bases; nucleotides not matched to a gene: 10.

This chain links TRBV7-9 with TRBJ2-4, with D possibly being TRBD2 (6 bases). V gave up 0 bases and J gave up 6 bases, with 6 bases separating them. The CDR3 totals 13 residues. From germline, CDR1 is SEHNR and CDR2 FQNEAQ (reference sequence). In DNA, the CDR3 is TGTGCCAGCAGCTTAGCGGGGGGAAACATTCAGTACTTC. Translating gives CASSLAGGNIQYF.

The chain employs TRBV18 and TRBJ2-1; D is uncertain. The CDR3 length is 13 residues. Trimming shortened V by 1 base and J by 6 bases, and 7 bases separated the two germline ends. The germline CDR1 and CDR2 sequences are KGHSH and LQKENI. The CDR3 is CASSPLSGNEQFF. The CDR3 DNA reads as TGTGCCAGCTCACCACTGAGTGGCAATGAGCAGTTCTTC.

This chain uses TRBV7-7 with TRBJ2-7; D gene unclear. V lost 8 bases and J lost 3, with 17 bases in between. The CDR3 spans 14 residues. CDR1 is SSHAT, CDR2 FNYEAQ, per germline (reference sequence). Here the CDR3 reads CASSPSPSIYEQYF. CDR3 nucleotide sequence: TGTGCCAGCTCCCCCTCCCCTAGTATCTACGAGCAGTACTTC.

The chain links TRBV27 to TRBJ1-2; 12 bases line up with TRBD1. The CDR3 runs 18 residues. J lost 8 bases, V lost 5 bases, and 18 bases had no gene match. Germline CDR1 MNHEY, CDR2 SMNVEV (reference sequence). The CDR3 DNA is TGTGCCAGCAGTCCTCTTTCGATGGGACAGGGGGCCGGGGGGGGCTACACCTTC. Its translation: CASSPLSMGQGAGGGYTF.

This clone has a single count. CDR3 residues: CASSSRLDRGYEQYF. The CDR3 bases are TGCGCCAGCAGCTCGAGGTTGGACAGGGGCTACGAGCAGTACTTC. The V gene is TRBV5-1, the J gene TRBJ2-7; 9 bases map to TRBD1. Germline values: CDR1 SGHRS, CDR2 YFSETQ. Trimming at V came to 3 bases and at J to 3 bases, leaving 7 bases not matched to a gene. The CDR3 is 15 residues long. Looking up the rest from reference TRBV5-1 and TRBJ2-7 gives the full variable domain: KAGVTQTPRYLIKTRGQQVTLSCSPISGHRSVSWYQQTPGQGLQFLFEYFSETQRNKGNFPGRFSGRQFSNSRSEMNVSTLELGDSALYLCASSSRLDRGYEQYFGPGTRLTVT.

J is TRBJ2-5 and V is TRBV27; tentatively, D is TRBD1 (6 bases). V lost 6 bases and J lost 3, with 20 bases in between. Germline V lookup: CDR1 MNHEY, CDR2 SMNVEV (reference sequence). The CDR3 length is 16 residues. The CDR3 coding sequence is TGTGCCAGCAGCCAGACCTGGGGGCCAAAGAAAGAGACCCAGTACTTC. Its translation: CASSQTWGPKKETQYF.

The genes are TRBV10-1 and TRBJ2-3, with a weak D call TRBD2 (5 bases). V gave up 0 bases and J gave up 0 bases, with 10 bases separating them. Germline lookup yields CDR1 WNHNN and CDR2 SYGVQD (reference sequence). The CDR3 extends over 16 amino acids. CDR3 bases: TGCGCCAGCAGTGAGTCGGAAGCGGATAGCACAGATACGCAGTATTTT. Residues: CASSESEADSTDTQYF.

The chain joins TRBV7-2 to TRBJ1-1, with D uncertain. Germline CDR1 SGHTA, CDR2 FQGNSA. The CDR3 runs to 14 residues. V was pared by 2 bases and J by 4 bases, with 11 bases between. The CDR3 DNA sequence: TGTGCCAGCAGCTTACTATGGGAGGGCACTGAAGCTTTCTTT. Translated, it gives CASSLLWEGTEAFF. Based on the CDR3 plus reference TRBV7-2 and TRBJ1-1, the full variable domain is GAGVSQSPSNKVTEKGKDVELRCDPISGHTALYWYRQSLGQGLEFLIYFQGNSAPDKSGLPSDRFSAERTGGSVSTLTIQRTQQEDSAVYLCASSLLWEGTEAFFGQGTRLTVV.

The J gene is TRBJ1-1, the V gene TRBV6-1; no definite D call. Germline values: CDR1 MNHNS, CDR2 SASEGT. This CDR3 contains 10 residues. Trimming took 5 bases from V and 8 from J, leaving 6 bases between them. The DNA of the CDR3 is TGTGCCAGCAGTTCAGGAGAAGCTTTCTTT. It translates to CASSSGEAFF.

This sequence joins TRBV2 and TRBJ1-6, with D possibly TRBD1 on 5 matching bases. The CDR3 is 14 amino acids. V was shortened by 6 bases and J by 10 bases, with 16 bases between the two germline ends. Germline V gene data show CDR1 as SNHLY and CDR2 as FYNNEI. The CDR3 DNA is TGTGCCAGCAGAGGGACTAGACAGAAGTCACCCCTCCACTTT. It yields the protein CASRGTRQKSPLHF.

V is TRBV30 and J is TRBJ2-7, with unresolved D. This CDR3 is 14 amino acids long. V was cut by 4 bases and J by 2 bases, with 15 bases left in between. Germline CDR1 reads GTSNPN; CDR2 reads SVGIG (reference sequence). CDR3 sequence (DNA): TGTGCCTGGATGAGCAACGGAGAACCCTACGAGCAGTACTTC. As protein: CAWMSNGEPYEQYF.

The chain employs TRBV6-5 and TRBJ2-1, with D possibly TRBD2 on 5 matching bases. The V and J ends lost 7 bases and 6 bases respectively, with 7 bases between them. Germline CDR1 is MNHEY and CDR2 is SVGAGI. This CDR3 region has 11 residues. The CDR3 is CASKGVNEQFF. CDR3 in DNA: TGTGCCAGCAAGGGAGTCAATGAGCAGTTCTTC.

CDR3 nucleotides: TGTGCCAGCAGTGTTACAGGGGGATCCTACGAGCAGTACTTC. Translated: CASSVTGGSYEQYF. The chain recombines TRBV28 with TRBJ2-7; 8 nucleotides match TRBD1. V lost 5 bases and J lost 1; bases outside the gene matches: 4. CDR1 is MDHEN and CDR2 is SYDVKM in the germline V gene. The CDR3 covers 14 residues.

This chain uses TRBV30 with TRBJ1-2, with D uncertain. V lost 1 base to trimming and J lost 4 bases, with 10 bases between them. The germline V gene has CDR1 GTSNPN and CDR2 SVGIG (reference sequence). The CDR3 runs to 13 residues. CDR3 sequence: CAWSGQAFYGYTF. CDR3 in DNA: TGTGCCTGGAGTGGACAAGCTTTCTATGGCTACACCTTC.

The rearrangement joins TRBV7-8 to TRBJ1-1, with 8 bases lining up with TRBD1. V shed 4 bases, J shed 0 bases, and the junction held 1 base outside the gene matches. Germline CDR1 and CDR2: SGHVS and FQNEAQ. CDR3 length equals 14 residues. CDR3 region: CASSSGQVNTEAFF. The CDR3 nucleotides are TGTGCCAGCAGCTCGGGACAGGTGAACACTGAAGCTTTCTTT.

The chain employs TRBV6-1 and TRBJ1-5; D is undetermined. Germline-derived CDR1 and CDR2 are MNHNS and SASEGT. Trimming shortened V by 2 bases and J by 7 bases, and 9 bases separated the two germline ends. The CDR3 totals 13 residues. For the CDR3, the DNA is TGTGCCAGCAGTGAACACGGGGAGCAGCCCCAGCATTTT. It codes for CASSEHGEQPQHF.

V is TRBV7-8 and J is TRBJ2-2, with 7 bases aligning to TRBD1. V gave up 6 bases and J gave up 6 bases; unmatched junction bases: 10. CDR1 SGHVS and CDR2 FQNEAQ come from the germline V gene. The CDR3 is made up of 15 amino acids. The CDR3 region has the DNA TGTGCCAGCAGGGCTGACAGGGTAGGAGCCGGGGAGCTGTTTTTT. It yields the protein CASRADRVGAGELFF. Using reference TRBV7-8 and TRBJ2-2 for the parts outside the CDR3, the full variable domain is GAGVSQSPRYKVAKRGQDVALRCDPISGHVSLFWYQQALGQGPEFLTYFQNEAQLDKSGLPSDRFFAERPEGSVSTLKIQRTQQEDSAVYLCASRADRVGAGELFFGEGSRLTVL.

The V gene is TRBV12-5, the J gene TRBJ2-1, with 10 bases matching TRBD2. Germline trimming cut 6 bases from V and 12 bases from J; bases unmatched to any gene: 2. CDR1 LGHNT and CDR2 FRNRAP come from the germline V gene. This CDR3 spans 11 amino acids. The DNA of the CDR3 is TGTGCTAGTGGCCGGACTAGCGGGCAGTTCTTC. This encodes CASGRTSGQFF.

The chain's CDR3 is CASSRDWAGAYEQYF. The CDR3 DNA reads TGTGCCAGCAGCCGAGACTGGGCAGGGGCCTACGAGCAGTACTTC. J is TRBJ2-7 and V is TRBV5-5, with D maybe TRBD1 (6 bases). This CDR3 comprises 15 residues. CDR1 SGHKS and CDR2 YYEKEE come from the germline V gene (reference sequence). Trimming removed 4 bases from V and 2 bases from J, with 16 bases in between.

The chain employs TRBV25-1 and TRBJ2-7, with TRBD2 matching over 10 bases. Germline lookup yields CDR1 MGHDK and CDR2 SYGVNS. V lost 0 bases, J lost 3 bases, and 11 bases stayed unmatched. This CDR3 is built from 18 residues. CDR3 sequence (DNA): TGTGCCAGCAGTGAATATCCTCCGAAGGGGACTAGCGACTACGAGCAGTACTTC. It codes for CASSEYPPKGTSDYEQYF.

The rearrangement links TRBV6-5 to TRBJ1-6, with TRBD1 matching 8 bases. V was clipped by 6 bases and J by 7 bases; unmatched bases: 5. CDR1 MNHEY and CDR2 SVGAGI come from the germline V gene. The CDR3 length is 14 residues. CDR3 loop: CASSGQGGNSPLHF. For the CDR3, the DNA is TGTGCCAGCAGCGGACAGGGTGGAAATTCACCCCTCCACTTT.